The clone carrying this T cell receptor beta chain has only a few counts. The antigen is unknown. 60 Vbeta and 13 Jbeta primers were used in PCR. Profiled with immunoSEQ multiplex PCR; TCRdb holds only in-frame clones, not every one. The sample consists of about 140,000 clones, around 77% of them appearing once. This sample is part of a study of cytomegalovirus exposure and HLA in healthy donors. Overall study findings and caveats: Earlier analysis looked at TCR beta V segments, and most were productive about 90% or about 30% of the time. Among the most significant clusters, several appeared linked to common viral pathogens in a later analysis.

With V trimmed by 3 bases and J by 0 bases, 5 bases remained unmatched. This CDR3 is 17 amino acids long. Germline CDR1 SQVTM, CDR2 ANQGSEA. What was sequenced was PBMCs. This chain links TRBV29-1 with TRBJ2-1; TRBD2 matches 13 bases. The origin of this receptor is a woman aged 45-59 years in good health and CMV-seronegative. The DNA for the CDR3 is TGCAGCGTTGACCGACTAGCGGGGGGCTACTCCTACAATGAGCAGTTCTTC. As protein: CSVDRLAGGYSYNEQFF.